These 17 T cell receptor beta chains came from one sample sequenced in a study of T cells expressing NK-cell markers. TCRdb re-called the 5' RACE reads and catalogs CDR3 proteins one per entry, DNA excluded. This sample's table has 440,000 or so distinct CDR3 sequences. The source material was blood T cells: a sorted CD56 or NKG2C T cell subset, CD4+ or CD8+ T cells, or bulk PBMC T cells (not recorded which). These receptors were obtained from a woman aged 18 to 75 in good health.

CDR3 sequence reads: CSAWWLGTGELFF. The rearrangement uses TRBV20-1 and TRBJ2-2. The CDR3 totals 13 residues. Per the germline V gene, CDR1 is DFQATT and CDR2 is SNEGSKA (reference sequence).

The J gene is TRBJ2-1, the V gene TRBV11-1; the D call of TRBD2 rests on TCRdb alone, since no DNA is present to check it. Germline assignment: CDR1 SGHAT and CDR2 FQDESV (reference sequence). The CDR3 consists of 18 residues. The CDR3 protein is CASSFDPYERGGANEQFF.

The chain employs TRBV7-2 and TRBJ2-3; TCRdb reports TRBD1, a call that lacks DNA to check it against. This CDR3 region has 15 residues. Looked up from germline, CDR1 is SGHTA and CDR2 is FQGNSA. The CDR3: CASSLSREVGDTQYF.

CDR3 region: CSVEVGGNTEAFF. The V gene is TRBV29-1, the J gene TRBJ1-1. CDR1 is SQVTM and CDR2 is ANQGSEA in the germline V gene. The CDR3 contains 13 residues.

CDR3 loop: CASRRDLDTQYF. This chain connects TRBV25-1 to TRBJ2-3; TCRdb indicates TRBD1, and absent DNA this call remains unverified. This CDR3 has 12 residues. In germline, CDR1 is MGHDK, CDR2 SYGVNS.

The rearrangement uses TRBV20-1 and TRBJ1-4. CDR1 DFQATT and CDR2 SNEGSKA come from the germline V gene (reference sequence). CDR3 length: 11 residues. The CDR3 sequence is CSASMNEKLFF.

The J gene is TRBJ2-2, the V gene TRBV6-5. The germline V gene encodes CDR1 MNHEY and CDR2 SVGAGI. The CDR3 is 16 amino acids. CDR3 sequence: CASSYYGARNTGELFF.

The rearrangement joins TRBV6-5 to TRBJ2-1; TCRdb names TRBD1, which stays unverified in the absence of DNA. The germline V gene encodes CDR1 MNHEY and CDR2 SVGAGI. This CDR3 spans 14 amino acids. CDR3 amino acids: CASSSSGLPHEQFF.

The V call is TRBV5-1, the J call TRBJ1-2; checking the TCRdb D call of TRBD1 is not possible without DNA. The germline CDR1 and CDR2 sequences are SGHRS and YFSETQ. This CDR3 is built from 12 residues. CDR3 sequence reads: CASSLDGNENTF.

The chain combines TRBV30 with TRBJ2-1. The CDR3 loop spans 12 amino acids. Germline lookup yields CDR1 GTSNPN and CDR2 SVGIG (reference sequence). CDR3: CAWGGSYNEQFF.

The J gene is TRBJ2-7, the V gene TRBV15; the TCRdb D gene call, TRBD2, has no DNA to confirm it. Germline-derived CDR1 and CDR2 are LNHNV and YYDKDF (reference sequence). The CDR3 is 16 amino acids. The CDR3 reads CATSTERGLAFNEQYF.

The chain carries TRBV14 and TRBJ2-3; there is no DNA to check the TCRdb D call of TRBD1. The CDR3 spans 17 residues. Germline lookup yields CDR1 SGHDN and CDR2 FVKESK. CDR3 sequence: CASSRKTPGGVTDTQYF.

The chain links TRBV12-3 or TRBV12-4 to TRBJ1-4. This CDR3 is built from 14 residues. This CDR3 is CASSLAGVVGKLFF.

This chain connects TRBV15 to TRBJ2-1. The germline CDR1 and CDR2 sequences are LNHNV and YYDKDF (reference sequence). The CDR3 has 14 residues. This CDR3 reads CATSRVSSYNEQFF. Based on the CDR3 plus reference TRBV15 and TRBJ2-1, the full variable domain is DAMVIQNPRYQVTQFGKPVTLSCSQTLNHNVMYWYQQKSSQAPKLLFHYYDKDFNNEADTPDNFQSRRPNTSFCFLDIRSPGLGDTAMYLCATSRVSSYNEQFFGPGTRLTVL.

This chain's CDR3 is CASSYSGLAGREQYF. The chain has TRBV6-2 or TRBV6-3 and TRBJ2-7; the TRBD2 assignment by TCRdb is unverifiable without DNA. The CDR3 spans 15 residues. The germline CDR1 and CDR2 sequences are MNHEY and SVGEGT.

The chain uses TRBV5-1 and TRBJ1-1; without DNA, the TCRdb call of TRBD1 cannot be checked. The CDR3 totals 16 residues. CDR1 SGHRS and CDR2 YFSETQ come from the germline V gene. The CDR3 protein is CASSLEGRIMNTEAFF.

J is TRBJ2-3 and V is TRBV6-2 or TRBV6-3. The germline V gene has CDR1 MNHEY and CDR2 SVGEGT. This CDR3 has 14 residues. CDR3: CASSYISVSDTQYF.